Below, 27 T cell receptor beta chains from the same sample are listed, as sequenced in a study of response to subunit inactivated influenza vaccine. MiXCR, applied by TCRdb to the RT-PCR reads, yields one record per CDR3 protein. The table shows hundreds of thousands of distinct CDR3 sequences, with less than 30% occurring only once. The sequencing here drew on CD4+ T cells sorted from PBMCs, taken 5 days after vaccination. These receptor sequences come from a man in his fifties or sixties who received an inactivated influenza vaccine.

The chain uses TRBV9 and TRBJ2-3; D unresolved. The CDR3 is 16 amino acids. Germline V gives CDR1 SGDLS, CDR2 YYNGEE. Trimming took 0 bases from V and 2 from J, leaving 13 bases between them. CDR3 in amino acids: CASSVDPEVATDTQYF. Written as DNA, the CDR3 is TGTGCCAGCAGCGTAGACCCAGAGGTCGCCACAGATACGCAGTATTTT.

Only a few counts were recorded for this clonotype. The chain combines TRBV12-3 or TRBV12-4 with TRBJ1-5, with D uncertain. V was pared by 3 bases and J by 6 bases, with 15 bases between. The CDR3 extends over 15 amino acids. CDR3 protein: CASSLGWGYGQPQHF. CDR3 nucleotides: TGTGCCAGCAGTTTGGGTTGGGGTTATGGTCAGCCCCAGCATTTT.

This clonotype was detected a few times. The chain carries TRBV7-2 and TRBJ2-3; perhaps TRBD1 as D (5 bases). The germline V gene encodes CDR1 SGHTA and CDR2 FQGNSA. The CDR3 extends over 16 amino acids. V dropped 5 bases and J dropped 0 bases, with 15 bases sitting between them. The CDR3: CASSLRQFPSTDTQYF. The CDR3 DNA reads TGTGCCAGCAGCCTAAGACAGTTCCCAAGCACAGATACGCAGTATTTT. The complete variable domain, with remaining parts taken from reference TRBV7-2 and TRBJ2-3, reads GAGVSQSPSNKVTEKGKDVELRCDPISGHTALYWYRQSLGQGLEFLIYFQGNSAPDKSGLPSDRFSAERTGGSVSTLTIQRTQQEDSAVYLCASSLRQFPSTDTQYFGPGTRLTVL.

In this sample, this clonotype turned up a few times. V usage is TRBV20-1 and J usage is TRBJ2-2, with unresolved D. V was pared by 4 bases and J by 4 bases, with 7 bases between. The CDR3 length is 12 residues. Germline lookup yields CDR1 DFQATT and CDR2 SNEGSKA (reference sequence). The DNA for the CDR3 is TGCAGTGCTACCCGGCCCACCGGGGAGCTGTTTTTT. Residues: CSATRPTGELFF.

The table lists this clonotype with a few counts. The J gene is TRBJ2-5, the V gene TRBV7-9; unclear D gene. The germline CDR1 and CDR2 sequences are SEHNR and FQNEAQ (reference sequence). Trimming took off 6 bases at V and 0 bases at J, with 20 bases between the two ends. The CDR3 contains 17 residues. CDR3 nucleotides: TGTGCCAGCAGTCCGGGCCTGAGGCCCGCGTACCAAGAGACCCAGTACTTC. The encoded protein is CASSPGLRPAYQETQYF. The full variable domain, with the rest looked up from reference TRBV7-9 and TRBJ2-5, is DTGVSQNPRHKITKRGQNVTFRCDPISEHNRLYWYRQTLGQGPEFLTYFQNEAQLEKSRLLSDRFSAERPKGSFSTLEIQRTEQGDSAMYLCASSPGLRPAYQETQYFGPGTRLLVL.

J is TRBJ1-5 and V is TRBV6-1; TRBD1 might be the D (5 bases). The CDR3 has 13 residues. Germline-derived CDR1 and CDR2 are MNHNS and SASEGT. V was shortened by 6 bases and J by 5 bases, with 11 bases between the two germline ends. Written as DNA, the CDR3 is TGTGCCAGCAGACCTGGGGCGGATCAGCCCCAGCATTTT. This sequence encodes CASRPGADQPQHF.

The chain has TRBV20-1 and TRBJ2-7; the D gene is possibly TRBD2 (6 bases). CDR1 and CDR2 (germline): DFQATT, SNEGSKA (reference sequence). The CDR3 has 12 amino acids. The V gene lost 7 bases and the J gene lost 1 base, with 11 bases spanning the gap. The CDR3 nucleotides are TGCAGTGGGCTAGCGCCTTCCTACGAGCAGTACTTC. Translation gives CSGLAPSYEQYF.

This clonotype has only a few counts. The CDR3, as DNA: TGTGCCAGCAGCGTAGAACGAAGCACAGATACGCAGTATTTT. Translation gives CASSVERSTDTQYF. The V gene is TRBV9, the J gene TRBJ2-3; D gene uncertain. The CDR3 runs to 14 residues. Trimming cost V 0 bases and J 0 bases, with 5 bases left between them. The germline gives CDR1 SGDLS, CDR2 YYNGEE.

The CDR3 spells CASSLGVAGGQPQHF. The CDR3 bases are TGTGCCAGCAGCTTGGGGGTGGCAGGGGGGCAGCCCCAGCATTTT. The J gene is TRBJ1-5, the V gene TRBV5-5, with 7 bases lining up with TRBD1. CDR3 length equals 15 residues. Looked up from germline, CDR1 is SGHKS and CDR2 is YYEKEE (reference sequence). With V trimmed by 0 bases and J by 7 bases, 7 bases remained unmatched.

This clonotype was observed a few times. The V gene is TRBV11-2, the J gene TRBJ2-5; tentative D call: TRBD2 (6 bases). The length of the CDR3 is 15 residues. Per the germline V gene, CDR1 is SGHAT and CDR2 is FQNNGV. Deletions cut 1 base from V and 4 bases from J, with 13 bases between. The chain's CDR3 is CASSLVGGFPETQYF. DNA of the CDR3: TGTGCCAGCAGCTTAGTCGGGGGATTTCCAGAGACCCAGTACTTC.

This clonotype showed up just a few times. The chain uses TRBV4-2 and TRBJ1-4, with D maybe TRBD1 (5 bases). The germline V gene has CDR1 LGHNA and CDR2 YNFKEQ. V dropped 4 bases and J dropped 7 bases, with 13 bases sitting between them. The CDR3 totals 14 residues. The CDR3 spells CASSPTASAEKLFF. The CDR3 nucleotides read TGTGCCAGCAGCCCGACAGCCTCTGCTGAAAAACTGTTTTTT.

The V and J genes are TRBV3-1 and TRBJ2-1; D unclear. The V end was cut by 4 bases, the J end by 8 bases, with 21 bases between. CDR1 is LGHDT, CDR2 YNNKEL, per germline (reference sequence). The length of the CDR3 is 16 residues. The CDR3 reads CASSRVRTQYVHEQFF. The CDR3 DNA follows: TGTGCCAGCAGCCGCGTCCGGACCCAGTATGTCCATGAGCAGTTCTTC.

This clonotype was counted only a few times. The chain joins TRBV6-5 to TRBJ2-5, with TRBD1 as a possible D gene (5 bases). The V gene's germline CDR1 is MNHEY and CDR2 SVGAGI. The CDR3 runs 15 residues. Deletions cut 4 bases from V and 5 bases from J, with 17 bases between. CDR3 region: CASSSAQGGMETQYF. DNA for the CDR3: TGTGCCAGCAGTTCCGCGCAGGGTGGCATGGAGACCCAGTACTTC.

This clonotype was picked up one time. V and J are TRBV24-1 and TRBJ2-2, with D maybe TRBD2 (6 bases). Between the trimmed V and J ends, which lost 3 bases and 3 bases, there was a span of 10 bases. This CDR3 has 15 amino acids. CDR1 KGHDR and CDR2 SFDVKD come from the germline V gene. CDR3 loop: CATSDGGRHTGELFF. CDR3 coding DNA: TGTGCCACCAGTGATGGGGGGAGGCACACCGGGGAGCTGTTTTTT.

This clonotype was observed many times. The chain recombines TRBV7-9 with TRBJ1-2; no clear D. V shed 5 bases and J shed 3 bases, with 10 bases lying between them. The CDR3 is 13 residues long. The V gene's germline CDR1 is SEHNR and CDR2 FQNEAQ (reference sequence). CDR3 loop: CASSDGTYYGYTF. CDR3 nucleotides: TGTGCCAGCAGCGATGGCACTTACTATGGCTACACCTTC. Variable domain in full (rest from reference TRBV7-9 and TRBJ1-2): DTGVSQNPRHKITKRGQNVTFRCDPISEHNRLYWYRQTLGQGPEFLTYFQNEAQLEKSRLLSDRFSAERPKGSFSTLEIQRTEQGDSAMYLCASSDGTYYGYTFGSGTRLTVV.

The gene calls are TRBV7-8 and TRBJ1-3; the match to TRBD1 covers 8 bases. This CDR3 has 16 residues. V was pared by 6 bases and J by 4 bases, with 11 bases of the junction left unmatched. Germline loops: CDR1 SGHVS, CDR2 FQNEAQ. The CDR3 bases are TGTGCCAGCAGTCGTAACAGGGGGAGTTCGGGAAACACCATATATTTT. Its translation is CASSRNRGSSGNTIYF.

This clonotype showed up just a few times. The chain joins TRBV10-3 to TRBJ2-5; weak D call: TRBD2 (6 bases). The ends were cut back, 4 bases at V and 1 base at J, with 10 bases in the middle. Germline assignment: CDR1 ENHRY and CDR2 SYGVKD. CDR3 length equals 14 residues. In DNA form, the CDR3 reads TGTGCCATCAGTGGAAGTAGCGGCCAAGAGACCCAGTACTTC. It is translated as CAISGSSGQETQYF.

This clonotype was recorded a few times. This rearrangement joins TRBV18 to TRBJ2-1, with D tentatively TRBD2 (5 bases). V was clipped by 3 bases and J by 4 bases, with 10 bases between them. The length of the CDR3 is 14 residues. Germline V gives CDR1 KGHSH, CDR2 LQKENI. The CDR3 coding sequence is TGTGCCAGCTCACCCACTAGAGAGTACAATGAGCAGTTCTTC. It codes for CASSPTREYNEQFF.

This clonotype has at least ten counts. The chain is built from TRBV5-1 and TRBJ2-7; 12 bases match TRBD1. Germline-derived CDR1 and CDR2 are SGHRS and YFSETQ. With V trimmed by 5 bases and J by 4 bases, 10 bases remained unmatched. There are 16 residues in the CDR3. CDR3 sequence (DNA): TGCGCCAGCAGAACCGCCCCGGGACAGGGGGCGTACGAGCAGTACTTC. Amino acids: CASRTAPGQGAYEQYF.

V gene TRBV5-1 combines with J gene TRBJ2-5; D remains unclear. Germline CDR1 reads SGHRS; CDR2 reads YFSETQ. The V end was cut by 4 bases, the J end by 2 bases, with 18 bases between. The CDR3 extends over 16 amino acids. CDR3 in DNA: TGCGCCAGCAGCCCGGGTTGGGCGGATACACAAGAGACCCAGTACTTC. It yields the protein CASSPGWADTQETQYF.

This clonotype was seen more than once but under ten times. This chain uses TRBV4-1 with TRBJ2-3; D is unclear. From germline, CDR1 is MGHRA and CDR2 YSYEKL. Deletions cut 4 bases from V and 2 bases from J, with 16 bases between. The length of the CDR3 is 16 residues. CDR3 DNA sequence: TGCGCCAGCAGCCTCATGGCGTTTTCTACCACAGATACGCAGTATTTT. Protein: CASSLMAFSTTDTQYF.

Worth noting for this clonotype: Since a much larger clone is just one base distant, this may be a read error. The V gene is TRBV5-5, the J gene TRBJ1-1, with 7 bases identical to TRBD1. The CDR3 spans 15 residues. Germline assignment: CDR1 SGHKS and CDR2 YYEKEE (reference sequence). Germline trimming cut 6 bases from V and 3 bases from J; bases unmatched to any gene: 11. The CDR3 bases are TGTGCCAGCAACTCCAGGGGGGGCTCTTACACTGAAGCTTTCTTT. Protein product: CASNSRGGSYTEAFF. The complete variable domain, with remaining parts taken from reference TRBV5-5 and TRBJ1-1, reads DAGVTQSPTHLIKTRGQQVTLRCSPISGHKSVSWYQQVLGQGPQFIFQYYEKEERGRGNFPDRFSARQFPNYSSELNVNALLLGDSALYLCASNSRGGSYTEAFFGQGTRLTVV.

This clonotype was recorded a few times. The chain links TRBV29-1 to TRBJ2-3; 10 positions match TRBD2. Germline values: CDR1 SQVTM, CDR2 ANQGSEA. The CDR3 is made up of 14 amino acids. Germline trimming cut 6 bases from V and 4 bases from J; bases unmatched to any gene: 7. The CDR3 spells CSVKAGGPADTQYF. CDR3 nucleotide sequence: TGCAGCGTGAAAGCGGGAGGGCCGGCAGATACGCAGTATTTT.

This clonotype has at least ten counts. The chain recombines TRBV20-1 with TRBJ2-1; no clear D. The CDR3 totals 14 residues. Germline V gene data show CDR1 as DFQATT and CDR2 as SNEGSKA (reference sequence). V lost 6 bases and J lost 5, with 17 bases in between. As DNA, the CDR3 is TGCAGTGCCACATTGGCGCCTATTCACAATGAGCAGTTCTTC. This translates into CSATLAPIHNEQFF.

The chain employs TRBV25-1 and TRBJ2-6; the D is unclear. Germline CDR1 and CDR2: MGHDK and SYGVNS. The V end was cut by 8 bases, the J end by 3 bases, with 8 bases between. CDR3 length: 13 residues. In DNA, the CDR3 is TGTGCCAGCCGACCCCTTGGGGCCAACGTCCTGACTTTC. The encoded protein is CASRPLGANVLTF.

In this sample, this clonotype turned up a few times. The CDR3 here is CATSSRNGAGNTIYF. CDR3 nucleotides: TGTGCCACCAGCAGTAGGAACGGGGCAGGAAACACCATATATTTT. V and J are TRBV15 and TRBJ1-3; maybe TRBD1 (5 bases). The CDR3 length is 15 residues. V was clipped by 3 bases and J by 4 bases, with 13 bases between them. Germline V lookup: CDR1 LNHNV, CDR2 YYDKDF (reference sequence).

The chain uses TRBV13 and TRBJ2-1; no reliable D call. Trimming cost V 1 base and J 2 bases, with 9 bases left between them. CDR3 length: 15 amino acids. CDR1 is PRHDT and CDR2 is FYEKMQ in the germline V gene (reference sequence). The CDR3 region is CASSLVQPPYNEQFF. For the CDR3, the DNA is TGTGCCAGCAGCTTAGTTCAGCCCCCCTACAATGAGCAGTTCTTC.